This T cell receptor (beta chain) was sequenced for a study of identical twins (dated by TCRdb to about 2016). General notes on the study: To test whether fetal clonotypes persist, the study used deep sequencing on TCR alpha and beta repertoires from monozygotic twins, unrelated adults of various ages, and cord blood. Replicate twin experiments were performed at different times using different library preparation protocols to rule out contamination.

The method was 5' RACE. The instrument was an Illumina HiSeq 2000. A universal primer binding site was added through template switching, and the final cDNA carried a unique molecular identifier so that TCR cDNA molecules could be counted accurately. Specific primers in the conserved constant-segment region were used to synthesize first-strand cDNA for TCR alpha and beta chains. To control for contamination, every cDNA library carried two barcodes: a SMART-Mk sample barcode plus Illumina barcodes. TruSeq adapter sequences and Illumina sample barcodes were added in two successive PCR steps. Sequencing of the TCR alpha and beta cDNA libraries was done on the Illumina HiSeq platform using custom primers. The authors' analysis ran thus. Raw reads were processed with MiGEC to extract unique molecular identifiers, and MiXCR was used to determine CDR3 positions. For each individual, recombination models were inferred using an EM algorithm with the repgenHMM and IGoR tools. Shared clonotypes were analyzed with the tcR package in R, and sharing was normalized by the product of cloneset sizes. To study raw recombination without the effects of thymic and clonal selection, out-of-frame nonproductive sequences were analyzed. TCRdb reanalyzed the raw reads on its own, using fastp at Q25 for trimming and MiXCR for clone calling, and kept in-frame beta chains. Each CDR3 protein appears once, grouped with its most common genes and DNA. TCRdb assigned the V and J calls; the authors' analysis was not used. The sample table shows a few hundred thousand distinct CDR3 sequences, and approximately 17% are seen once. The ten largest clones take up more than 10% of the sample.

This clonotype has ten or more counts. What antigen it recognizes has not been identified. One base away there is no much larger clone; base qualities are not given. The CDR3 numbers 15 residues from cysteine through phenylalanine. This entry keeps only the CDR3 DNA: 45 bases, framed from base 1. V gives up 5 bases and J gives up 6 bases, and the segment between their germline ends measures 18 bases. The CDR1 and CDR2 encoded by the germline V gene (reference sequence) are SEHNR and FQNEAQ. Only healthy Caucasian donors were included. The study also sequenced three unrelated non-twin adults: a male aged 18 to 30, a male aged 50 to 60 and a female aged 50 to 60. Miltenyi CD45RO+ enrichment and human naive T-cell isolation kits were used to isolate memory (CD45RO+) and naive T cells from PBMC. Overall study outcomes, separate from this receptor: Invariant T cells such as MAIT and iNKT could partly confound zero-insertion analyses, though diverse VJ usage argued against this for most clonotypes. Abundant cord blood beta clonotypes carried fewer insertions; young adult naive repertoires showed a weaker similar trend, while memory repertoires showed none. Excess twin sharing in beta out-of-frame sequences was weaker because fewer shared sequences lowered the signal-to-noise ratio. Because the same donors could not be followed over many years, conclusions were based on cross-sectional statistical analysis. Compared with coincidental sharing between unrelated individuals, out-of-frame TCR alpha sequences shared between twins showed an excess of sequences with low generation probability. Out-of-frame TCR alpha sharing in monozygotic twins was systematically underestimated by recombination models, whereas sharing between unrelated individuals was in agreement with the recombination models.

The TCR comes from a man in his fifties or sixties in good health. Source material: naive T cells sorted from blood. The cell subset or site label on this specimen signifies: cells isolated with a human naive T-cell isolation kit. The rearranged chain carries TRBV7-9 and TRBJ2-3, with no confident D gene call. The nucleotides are TGTGCCAGCAGCCAATTGGCCCTTGGGTACGATACGCAGTATTTT. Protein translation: CASSQLALGYDTQYF.